This is a list of T cell receptor beta chains from one sample in a study of T cell responses to AZD1222 COVID-19 vaccine. Measured with immunoSEQ multiplex PCR; TCRdb has only the in-frame clones, and not every one. Counted here are roughly 120,000 clones, roughly 91% occurring once; the ten biggest clones make up around 4.5%. The sequences come from peripheral blood, collected on day 0 of AZD1222 vaccination. Receptors were obtained from an adult in good health. The CDR3 runs from the conserved cysteine through the conserved F or W. D genes are given only for firm matches. Clone size, where shown, is once, few, many, or a class for clones that have expanded.

D: TRBD1; J: TRBJ2-1; V: TRBV11-2; size: -; CDR3: CASSLGGAGGNEQFF; DNA: TGTGCCAGCAGCTTAGGGGGCGCAGGGGGCAATGAGCAGTTCTTC
D: -; J: TRBJ2-1; V: TRBV7-2; size: -; CDR3: CATTVYNEQFF; DNA: TGTGCCACCACAGTCTACAATGAGCAGTTCTTC
D: TRBD2; J: TRBJ2-7; V: TRBV2; size: -; CDR3: CASSDGASGYEQYF; DNA: TGTGCCAGCAGTGATGGTGCTAGCGGCTACGAGCAGTACTTC
D: TRBD2; J: TRBJ2-1; V: TRBV4-1; size: -; CDR3: CASSGPSGYNEQFF; DNA: TGCGCCAGCAGTGGGCCTAGCGGTTACAATGAGCAGTTCTTC
D: -; J: TRBJ2-5; V: TRBV15; size: -; CDR3: CATSREIGVGGRRETQYF; DNA: TGTGCCACCAGCAGAGAGATTGGGGTCGGGGGGCGCAGAGAGACCCAGTACTTC
D: TRBD1; J: TRBJ1-4; V: TRBV28; size: once; CDR3: CACRGRDGTNEKLFF; DNA: TGTGCCTGCAGGGGGCGGGATGGAACTAATGAAAAACTGTTTTTT
D: TRBD1; J: TRBJ1-1; V: TRBV19; size: -; CDR3: CASKQGGTEAFF; DNA: TGTGCCAGTAAACAGGGGGGAACTGAAGCTTTCTTT
D: -; J: TRBJ2-2; V: TRBV5-1; size: -; CDR3: CASKRIQGNAGELFF; DNA: TGCGCCAGCAAGAGAATACAGGGTAACGCCGGGGAGCTGTTTTTT
D: TRBD2; J: TRBJ2-1; V: TRBV5-1; size: -; CDR3: CASSPTSGTYNEQFF; DNA: TGCGCCAGCAGCCCCACTAGCGGGACCTACAATGAGCAGTTCTTC
D: -; J: TRBJ1-5; V: TRBV6-1; size: once; CDR3: CASSDRGYSNQPQHF; DNA: TGTGCCAGCAGTGACAGGGGATATAGCAATCAGCCCCAGCATTTT
D: TRBD2; J: TRBJ2-6; V: TRBV5-1; size: -; CDR3: CASSWEGTGANVLTF; DNA: TGCGCCAGCAGCTGGGAGGGGACCGGGGCCAACGTCCTGACTTTC
D: -; J: TRBJ2-7; V: TRBV7-2; size: -; CDR3: CASSLGGTTNYEQYF; DNA: TGTGCCAGCAGCTTAGGCGGGACGACTAACTACGAGCAGTACTTC
D: TRBD1; J: TRBJ2-7; V: TRBV6-1; size: -; CDR3: CASSARQGGWDEQYF; DNA: TGTGCCAGCAGTGCCCGACAGGGGGGCTGGGACGAGCAGTACTTC
D: -; J: TRBJ2-7; V: TRBV4-1; size: -; CDR3: CASSQDWTGLSEQYF; DNA: TGCGCCAGCAGCCAAGATTGGACCGGGTTGAGCGAGCAGTACTTC
D: -; J: TRBJ2-7; V: TRBV9; size: -; CDR3: CASSTAPGATYEQYF; DNA: TGTGCCAGCAGCACGGCCCCGGGGGCCACCTACGAGCAGTACTTC
D: -; J: TRBJ2-1; V: TRBV7-6; size: once; CDR3: CASSLAEVAGNEQFF; DNA: TGTGCCAGCAGCTTAGCGGAGGTGGCAGGCAATGAGCAGTTCTTC
D: -; J: TRBJ2-2; V: TRBV5-1; size: -; CDR3: CASSFRHRPRAEINTGELFF; DNA: TGCGCCAGCAGCTTCAGGCACCGACCCCGCGCTGAAATAAACACCGGGGAGCTGTTTTTT
D: -; J: TRBJ2-7; V: TRBV5-1; size: -; CDR3: CASSLGNEQYF; DNA: TGCGCCAGCAGCTTGGGTAACGAGCAGTACTTC
D: TRBD1; J: TRBJ2-1; V: TRBV5-1; size: -; CDR3: CASSFQGEYNEQFF; DNA: TGCGCCAGCAGCTTCCAGGGGGAGTACAATGAGCAGTTCTTC
D: -; J: TRBJ1-2; V: TRBV5-1; size: -; CDR3: CAPCYGYTF; DNA: TGCGCCCCTTGCTATGGCTACACCTTC
D: -; J: TRBJ2-5; V: TRBV6-2/TRBV6-3; size: -; CDR3: CASSYSAEETQYF; DNA: TGTGCCAGCAGTTACTCGGCGGAAGAGACCCAGTACTTC
D: TRBD2; J: TRBJ2-2; V: TRBV7-7; size: -; CDR3: CASSQGLAGELFF; DNA: TGTGCCAGCAGCCAGGGACTAGCCGGGGAGCTGTTTTTT
D: TRBD1; J: TRBJ2-5; V: TRBV5-1; size: -; CDR3: CASSLGQGARETQYF; DNA: TGCGCCAGCAGCTTGGGACAGGGGGCACGGGAGACCCAGTACTTC
D: -; J: TRBJ1-1; V: TRBV24-1; size: -; CDR3: CATSDPTSPGTEAFF; DNA: TGTGCCACCAGTGATCCTACGTCTCCCGGCACTGAAGCTTTCTTT
D: -; J: TRBJ2-1; V: TRBV5-4; size: -; CDR3: CASSVERGNEQFF; DNA: TGTGCCAGCAGCGTAGAGAGGGGGAATGAGCAGTTCTTC
D: -; J: TRBJ2-5; V: TRBV27; size: -; CDR3: CASSFRDTEETQYF; DNA: TGTGCCAGCAGTTTCCGCGACACGGAAGAGACCCAGTACTTC
D: TRBD1; J: TRBJ1-3; V: TRBV19; size: -; CDR3: CASRSPRDRTSGNTIYF; DNA: TGTGCCAGTAGAAGCCCGCGGGACAGGACCTCTGGAAACACCATATATTTT
D: -; J: TRBJ1-1; V: TRBV19; size: once; CDR3: CASSKGGTNTEAFF; DNA: TGTGCCAGTAGTAAAGGAGGAACGAACACTGAAGCTTTCTTT
D: TRBD2; J: TRBJ2-2; V: TRBV19; size: -; CDR3: CASSIAGLAVTANTGELFF; DNA: TGTGCCAGTAGTATAGCCGGACTAGCGGTTACCGCGAACACCGGGGAGCTGTTTTTT
D: -; J: TRBJ1-2; V: TRBV9; size: -; CDR3: CASSVGPQGYTDGYTF; DNA: TGTGCCAGCAGCGTAGGACCTCAGGGGTATACGGATGGCTACACCTTC
D: TRBD1; J: TRBJ2-1; V: TRBV19; size: -; CDR3: CASSIDRGGFNEQFF; DNA: TGTGCCAGTAGTATTGACAGGGGCGGGTTCAATGAGCAGTTCTTC
D: -; J: TRBJ2-5; V: TRBV19; size: -; CDR3: CASRSYGGAPQETQYF; DNA: TGTGCCAGTAGATCCTATGGCGGGGCCCCCCAAGAGACCCAGTACTTC
D: TRBD2; J: TRBJ2-1; V: TRBV7-2; size: -; CDR3: CASSSSGYNEQFF; DNA: TGTGCCAGCAGCTCTAGCGGGTACAATGAGCAGTTCTTC
D: -; J: TRBJ2-2; V: TRBV28; size: -; CDR3: CASRGGGNTGELFF; DNA: TGTGCCAGCAGGGGGGGCGGGAACACCGGGGAGCTGTTTTTT
D: -; J: TRBJ1-4; V: TRBV5-8; size: -; CDR3: CASSLGDSFVRELFF; DNA: TGTGCCAGCAGCTTGGGGGATTCCTTTGTGAGGGAACTGTTTTTT
D: -; J: TRBJ1-2; V: TRBV11-2; size: -; CDR3: CASSLDQGLGYTF; DNA: TGTGCCAGCAGCTTAGATCAGGGGCTCGGCTACACCTTC
D: -; J: TRBJ2-5; V: TRBV5-6; size: -; CDR3: CASSPPWGRREETQYF; DNA: TGTGCCAGCAGCCCCCCTTGGGGGCGCAGGGAAGAGACCCAGTACTTC
D: -; J: TRBJ1-4; V: TRBV30; size: -; CDR3: CAQMKKNEKLFF; DNA: TGTGCCCAGATGAAAAAAAATGAAAAACTGTTTTTT
D: -; J: TRBJ1-6; V: TRBV3-1/TRBV3-2; size: many; CDR3: CASSQRGDSHSPLHF; DNA: TGTGCCAGCAGCCAAAGGGGAGACAGCCATTCACCCCTCCACTTT
D: -; J: TRBJ1-3; V: TRBV7-8; size: -; CDR3: CASRQDSVSGNTIYF; DNA: TGTGCCAGCAGGCAGGACAGTGTCTCTGGAAACACCATATATTTT